This T cell receptor beta chain is from a study of blood T cell repertoires in COVID-19. Turning to the study itself: Collection of acute and convalescent COVID-19 samples took place in the United States, Italy and Spain. Sample material is recorded as cDNA or gDNA derived from T cells, B-cell-depleted T cells, or PBMCs.

The junction had 6 bases not matched to a gene; V was cut back by 2 bases and J by 6 bases. Germline-derived CDR1 and CDR2 are SGHRS and YFSETQ. The CDR3 is 14 residues long. Per the original methods: By means of reference gene primer amplification, nucleated cell counts were estimated. Sequencing was performed with immunoSEQ multiplex PCR; in TCRdb, only in-frame clones are kept and a portion is missing. V and J calls and clone size follow that table, whereas D and trimming were derived from the DNA. The data show approximately 230,000 clones, about 85% seen once. The TCR was taken from a young man with active or convalescent COVID-19. The chain carries TRBV5-1 and TRBJ2-7; 9 positions match TRBD1. Sequencing was performed on peripheral blood. The DNA of the CDR3 is TGCGCCAGCAGCTTACAGGGGGCGCCGGGCGAGCAGTACTTC. This encodes CASSLQGAPGEQYF.